This T cell receptor (beta chain) was retrieved from a study of identical twins. TCRdb reprocessed the 5' RACE reads with MiXCR, giving one entry per CDR3 protein. The table includes around 670,000 distinct CDR3 sequences, 5.5% to 7.5% detected once. The CDR3 consists of 13 residues. Germline trimming cut 5 bases from V and 6 bases from J; bases unmatched to any gene: 6. Germline V gene lookup returns CDR1 SGHRS and CDR2 YFSETQ. This clonotype was seen many times. The TCR originated in a man aged 18 to 29 in good health. The specimen sequenced was naive T cells sorted from blood. V and J are TRBV5-1 and TRBJ2-7; 9 bases are shared with TRBD1. CDR3 protein: CASSPQGAGEQYF. In DNA, the CDR3 is TGCGCCAGCAGTCCACAGGGGGCGGGCGAGCAGTACTTC.